The 25 T cell receptor beta chains below all came from one sample that was sequenced in a study of monozygotic twins with inflammatory bowel disease (dated 2019 in TCRdb). The method was 5' RACE. The sequencer was an Illumina HiSeq 2500. The reads, reprocessed by TCRdb, yield one row per CDR3 protein sequence and no DNA. The data table for this sample lists roughly 170,000 distinct CDR3 sequences. The ten largest clones add up to 7.4% of the sample. Material for sequencing was blood. The receptors were sampled from a human donor with ulcerative colitis or Crohn's disease, or a healthy co-twin of an affected twin (not recorded which).

V usage is TRBV11-3 and J usage is TRBJ2-3; the TCRdb D gene call, TRBD2, has no DNA to confirm it. CDR3 length equals 13 residues. Germline CDR1 reads SGHNT; CDR2 reads YENEEA. This CDR3 is CASAGFSGDTQYF.

The gene calls are TRBV20-1 and TRBJ1-5; TCRdb's D call, TRBD1, is unchecked because there is no DNA. This CDR3 is built from 13 residues. CDR1 is DFQATT and CDR2 is SNEGSKA in the germline V gene (reference sequence). The CDR3 loop is CSARDGGNQPQHF.

V and J are TRBV7-9 and TRBJ2-1; TCRdb gives TRBD2 as the D gene, but with no DNA this cannot be confirmed. The CDR3 runs to 14 residues. Germline lookup yields CDR1 SEHNR and CDR2 FQNEAQ (reference sequence). CDR3 protein: CASSTGTSRNEQFF.

The genes are TRBV29-1 and TRBJ2-1; TCRdb picks TRBD2, but there is no DNA to check that call. From germline, CDR1 is SQVTM and CDR2 ANQGSEA. This CDR3 has 14 amino acids. The CDR3 protein is CSVPPTGGPDEQFF.

The chain recombines TRBV9 with TRBJ1-5. CDR3 length: 15 residues. Germline V CDR1 and CDR2: SGDLS, YYNGEE. The CDR3 spells CASSASGRGDQPQHF.

The V call is TRBV5-1, the J call TRBJ2-5. Germline CDR1 reads SGHRS; CDR2 reads YFSETQ. The CDR3 has 15 amino acids. CDR3 in amino acids: CASSLALASRETQYF.

The genes are TRBV12-3 or TRBV12-4 and TRBJ1-5; TCRdb designates TRBD1, a call that cannot be tested without DNA. The CDR3 is 14 residues long. This CDR3 is CASSADRADQPQHF.

The chain couples TRBV28 to TRBJ1-5; the TRBD1 assignment by TCRdb is unverifiable without DNA. Germline V gene lookup returns CDR1 MDHEN and CDR2 SYDVKM. The CDR3 is 17 amino acids. CDR3 region: CASSLAPGQGAGQPQHF.

The CDR3 is CAISESTGTSGYEQYF. The J gene is TRBJ2-7, the V gene TRBV10-3; no DNA is available, so the TRBD2 call from TCRdb remains unchecked. Germline assignment: CDR1 ENHRY and CDR2 SYGVKD. The CDR3 extends over 16 amino acids.

CDR3 amino acids: CASSSGTGREKLFF. The chain combines TRBV5-1 with TRBJ1-4; TCRdb outputs TRBD1, but without DNA this stays unchecked. This CDR3 spans 14 amino acids. CDR1 SGHRS and CDR2 YFSETQ come from the germline V gene.

The rearrangement links TRBV7-2 to TRBJ1-5. The CDR3 is 14 residues long. Per germline, CDR1 SGHTA and CDR2 FQGNSA. The CDR3 sequence is CASSLGGRLQPQHF.

The CDR3 protein is CASSYSNTGPLLREQYF. The J gene is TRBJ2-7, the V gene TRBV6-5; lacking DNA, the TRBD2 call made by TCRdb goes unchecked. Per the germline V gene, CDR1 is MNHEY and CDR2 is SVGAGI. The CDR3 has 17 residues.

The CDR3 sequence is CASSPPPSGRSSHTADTQYF. The chain has TRBV18 and TRBJ2-3; no DNA is available, so the TRBD2 call from TCRdb remains unchecked. The CDR3 loop spans 20 amino acids. CDR1 and CDR2 from the germline V gene are KGHSH and LQKENI.

V is TRBV20-1 and J is TRBJ1-6. The CDR3 covers 14 residues. Germline CDR1 reads DFQATT; CDR2 reads SNEGSKA (reference sequence). This chain's CDR3 is CSASLPSIGSPLHF.

This chain uses TRBV5-1 with TRBJ2-7; checking the TCRdb D call of TRBD2 is not possible without DNA. The CDR3 contains 15 residues. Looked up from germline, CDR1 is SGHRS and CDR2 is YFSETQ. The chain's CDR3 is CASSLGTWDLDEQYF.

This rearrangement joins TRBV2 to TRBJ2-7; the D gene TCRdb calls, TRBD2, cannot be checked with no DNA. This CDR3 region has 18 residues. Germline CDR1 is SNHLY and CDR2 is FYNNEI. CDR3 protein: CASIAPRLAGGKGREQYF.

This rearrangement joins TRBV14 to TRBJ2-7; the D gene TCRdb calls, TRBD2, cannot be checked with no DNA. The V gene's germline CDR1 is SGHDN and CDR2 FVKESK. The CDR3 is made up of 16 amino acids. The CDR3 region is CASSQGSSGGPREQYF.

The chain couples TRBV6-4 to TRBJ2-1. In germline, CDR1 is MRHNA, CDR2 SNTAGT. The length of the CDR3 is 13 residues. CDR3 in amino acids: CASSDSTVNEQFF.

The gene calls are TRBV27 and TRBJ1-1; TCRdb picks TRBD1, but there is no DNA to check that call. CDR1 and CDR2 (germline): MNHEY, SMNVEV (reference sequence). There are 14 residues in the CDR3. This CDR3 is CASSLRGAWTEAFF.

The CDR3 protein is CAIGLTGGGLETQYF. The chain recombines TRBV10-3 with TRBJ2-5; lacking DNA, the TRBD2 call made by TCRdb goes unchecked. The CDR3 covers 15 residues. Germline values: CDR1 ENHRY, CDR2 SYGVKD.

The rearrangement joins TRBV3-1 to TRBJ1-2. This CDR3 has 15 amino acids. CDR1 and CDR2 (germline): LGHDT, YNNKEL (reference sequence). The CDR3 reads CASSHTYGSNYGYTF.

The chain combines TRBV5-6 with TRBJ2-3; without DNA, the TCRdb call of TRBD2 cannot be checked. This CDR3 has 16 amino acids. The germline V gene encodes CDR1 SGHDT and CDR2 YYEEEE. This CDR3 reads CASSLRRLAGADTQYF.

The gene calls are TRBV5-6 and TRBJ1-6. In germline, CDR1 is SGHDT, CDR2 YYEEEE. The CDR3 is 16 residues long. CDR3 protein: CASSLGGEGTSSPLHF.

The chain uses TRBV20-1 and TRBJ2-1; TCRdb's D call of TRBD1 is untestable without DNA. The germline V gene has CDR1 DFQATT and CDR2 SNEGSKA (reference sequence). This CDR3 spans 13 amino acids. CDR3 sequence reads: CSARDPRAHEQFF.

The chain has TRBV19 and TRBJ2-5; TCRdb lists TRBD1, though no DNA is available to test this call. Germline V gene data show CDR1 as LNHDA and CDR2 as SQIVND (reference sequence). The CDR3 is 14 residues long. CDR3 residues: CASSALGQGETQYF.